This T cell receptor beta chain was sequenced during a study of cytomegalovirus exposure and HLA in healthy donors (dated by TCRdb to about 2017). Regarding the study in general: According to an earlier analysis of a few hundred of the donors, roughly 180 million T cells yielded over 90 million unique TCR beta sequences and more than 250 Gb of sequence data. An early release that covered more than 550 HLA-typed donors contained around 300 gigabases of sequencing data and 75 million to 100 million unique TCR sequences. The genetic ancestry cluster associated with self-reported Caucasian donors included 80% to 90% of the 350 to 500 genotyped donors. The study aimed to test whether signatures of past pathogen exposure could be identified by cataloging public T cell receptors. The study used immunosequencing to profile the T cell repertoires of more than 650 subjects and linked those repertoires to cytomegalovirus serostatus. In addition to the first cohort of roughly 670 subjects, a separate validation cohort of 130 or so different subjects was used. To predict cytomegalovirus infection status, the study combined high-throughput TCR immunosequencing, statistical association of individual TCRs with disease status, and machine learning. A later analysis re-analyzed previously published TCR beta repertoires from hundreds of donors and added high-resolution HLA genotyping to study TCR occurrence patterns. In the later analysis, no new phenotypic data were used to find candidate immune exposures; instead, reliance was placed on TCR beta sequences and their occurrence across donors. An earlier analysis of several hundred of the donors applied high-throughput TCR beta sequencing to assess whether each TCR beta V gene segment acted as functional or pseudogenic. Alongside the repertoire data, information on donor age, sex, ethnicity and CMV serostatus was compiled. A later genetic analysis took genome-wide SNP genotypes for about 60% of the roughly 670 donors and used that subset as a discovery cohort. Every discovery cohort repertoire had been produced on one sequencing platform. Both class I and class II loci were covered by HLA typing, at four-digit resolution. Typing coverage differed by locus: A, B, C, DRB1 and DQB1 were typed in about 629-640 donors, DQA1 in 500 to 550, DPA1 in some 570, and DPB1 in around 440. Because of strong linkage in the cohort, roughly five DR-DQ haplotypes were treated as single units for association and clustering. Among approximately 370 genotyped donors of the cohort, an average of roughly 230,000 unique TCR beta nucleotide sequences was sequenced per donor, of which approximately 19% were non-productive. Study-wide findings and limitations: According to the authors, the approach could potentially be generalized to other disease states and immunological phenotypes. Some IMGT-functional V segments, including TRBV6-2 and TRBV6-3, could not be told apart with the 87-base-pair reads, so those segments were excluded. According to a later analysis, parvovirus B19, influenza, CMV and Epstein-Barr virus appeared linked to several top co-occurrence clusters. In a later genetic analysis, a missense DCLRE1C variant was associated with V-gene and J-gene trimming of TCR beta chains, and the association was replicated in an independent cohort. A group of highly shared sequence variants was considered likely to be a technical artifact of the sequencing pipeline. Roughly 15 rarely observed V segments, including chromosome 9 orphons, were excluded from the earlier analysis of approximately 500 of the donors because counts were too low. Specific HLA alleles were associated with over 15,000 TCR beta sequences at a false discovery rate of 0.05 in a later analysis. HLA typing was unavailable for some donors at each locus, so association tests used only the typed subset. In a later analysis, HLA-associated TCR beta chains were found to be more clonally expanded and to have lower generation probabilities than equally common non-associated chains. Most TCR sequences were seen in very few donors, while some public TCRs were found in many individuals. A few of the identified cytomegalovirus-associated TCR beta chains were confirmed in vitro to be specific for cytomegalovirus antigens. The study gave a list of some 150 TCR beta chains associated with cytomegalovirus. CMV serostatus was the only immune exposure information available for the cohort. Strong co-occurrence of HLA alleles, especially DR and DQ, made assigning TCR associations to individual alleles difficult. This cohort had only TCR beta chains sequenced, and the lack of alpha or paired-chain data limited which features could be detected. A further reported finding was that TCR beta sequences accurately predicted the HLA-A and HLA-B alleles for most subjects in the first cohort. Most CMV-associated TCR beta chains appeared to be HLA-restricted in a later analysis, and the HLA associations seemed to be driven largely by CMV exposure. Linkage disequilibrium might explain the correlated functional status among segregating V segments, but an unknown experimental factor could not be excluded. In both the original and validation cohorts, the classifier was reported to diagnose cytomegalovirus status with high specificity and sensitivity. Roughly uniform sequencing depth across donors was assumed in presence/absence analyses, although this assumption may not hold. According to a later analysis, TCR association rates differed among HLA loci, with DRB1 alleles showing the most associated TCRs and HLA-C alleles showing the fewest. In an earlier analysis of some 500 of the donors, most TCR beta V segments were observed in productive rearrangements about 90% or about 30% of the time, broadly matching IMGT annotations. Compared with the approximately 700-donor mean, donors in an Asian-associated ancestry cluster had fewer N-insertions in productive TCRs, according to a later genetic analysis.

Concerning this clone: Its cognate antigen has yet to be identified. Base quality data are lacking; no much larger clone is found one base away.

Libraries were made using the immunoSEQ multiplex PCR assay. A mixture of 60 forward primers for TCR Vbeta segments and 13 reverse primers for TCR Jbeta segments was used in the multiplex PCR. Amplification of the CDR3 region of rearranged TCR beta genes was performed with a multiplex PCR assay on genomic DNA. The Illumina HiSeq System was used to sequence the amplified TCR beta libraries as 87-base-pair reads. Processing in the source paper ran as follows. A later analysis counted about 80 million unique TCR beta chains across the 690 or so repertoires, and around 9.9 million of these chains were shared by at least two donors. Raw reads were error-corrected and collapsed into unique sequences by a nearest-neighbor algorithm in which closely related sequences were merged to remove PCR and sequencing errors. Alignment of CDR3 sequences to IMGT reference sequences was used to assign V, D and J gene segments. For a sequence to be retained, at least a six-nucleotide match to both a V gene segment and a J gene segment was required. Rearrangements were classified as productive when the CDR3 lacked stop codons and remained in frame with V and J, and all other rearrangements were classified as non-productive. CDR3 was defined according to IMGT convention as the region running from the second conserved V-encoded cysteine to the conserved J-encoded phenylalanine. The earlier analysis of about 560 of the donors excluded any sequence lacking an unambiguous match to a single V gene segment. An earlier analysis of about 590 of the donors classified V segments as functional when productive rearrangements were above 56.7% and as segregating when the standard deviation between donors was above 5%. A statistical classification framework was built to diagnose cytomegalovirus status from the catalog of TCR beta chain sequences. A later analysis assigned V and J genes by comparing TCR nucleotide sequences with IMGT/GENE-DB human TR gene sequences. The TCRdist pipeline was used in a later analysis to assign CDR3 sequences and most-parsimonious VDJ recombination scenarios. A later analysis defined each TCR beta chain by its CDR3 amino acid sequence plus V-gene family, and excluded reads lacking a unique V-gene family. A later analysis removed 500 to 650 highly shared, low-generation-probability nucleotide sequences to deal with suspected cross-contamination and a sequencing artifact. In a later analysis, a clonal expansion index was calculated for each public chain from normalized within-repertoire ranks of inferred template counts. A later analysis computed generation probabilities with a VDJ recombination model fitted to out-of-frame rearrangements, and checked the results against IGoR. Hypergeometric tests were used in a later analysis to score TCR-TCR, TCR-HLA and TCR-CMV co-occurrence, with a repertoire-size bias correction applied to the TCR pairs. A later analysis estimated false discovery rates by permuting HLA or CMV assignments 20 times. In a later analysis, co-occurring TCRs were grouped using DBSCAN, with TCRdist sequence similarity added in when clustering inside HLA-allele-positive subsets. Co-occurrence clustering excluded repertoires with fewer than 30,000 or more than 120,000 public chains, plus five with anomalous nucleotide sharing. TCRdb retrieved this table from immuneACCESS and kept in-frame rearrangements only. Not all clones are present; in checked studies, unresolved V genes account for under half, and no reason is known for the remainder. V and J calls and clone size follow that table, whereas D and trimming were derived from the DNA. Recorded for this sample are under 130,000 clones; roughly 69% of them occurred a single time. Jointly, the top ten make up roughly 2.6% of the sample.

For this chain, trimming is 5 bases at the V end and 5 bases at the J end, and the number of junction bases without a gene match is 6. From a lookup of the germline V gene, CDR1 and CDR2 are SGHTA and FQGNSA. The CDR3 spans 14 residues, from the cysteine through the phenylalanine. Only the CDR3 DNA stays, 42 bases, in frame from base 1. The cohort comprised 550 to 700 healthy bone marrow donors. All cohort members were sampled while nominally healthy, although unrecorded immune exposures were likely present. The donor was CMV seropositive and was included in the group of 250 to 300 seropositive cohort members. Each donor provided a peripheral blood sample, and peripheral blood mononuclear cells were used for TCR beta sequencing. The Qiagen DNeasy Blood Extraction Kit was used to extract genomic DNA from the blood cell samples.

Recombination linked TRBV7-2 to TRBJ1-3; 7 junctional bases match TRBD1. The specimen was PBMCs. This TCR was sampled from a man in his forties or fifties in good health and CMV-seropositive. CDR3 sequence: CASSPGGPRNTIYF. The DNA is TGTGCCAGCAGCCCAGGGGGTCCCCGAAACACCATATATTTT.